This TCR beta chain originates from a study of sequential checkpoint blockade in melanoma (dated by TCRdb to about 2019). About the investigation overall: Patients were assigned by 1:1 randomization to either first-line nivolumab followed by ipilimumab (arm A) or ipilimumab followed by nivolumab (arm B). Maintenance nivolumab came after each of the two trial sequences. The study at large found these results: Larger, independent patient cohorts are needed to validate the response-prediction model that combines TCR metrics and mutation burden.

This clone was counted a few times. The clone's antigen remains unknown. The junction departs from germline at one end; a sequencing error may be responsible. TCRbeta CDR3 regions were immunosequenced from genomic DNA with the immunoSEQ Assay. Genomic DNA was amplified by bias-controlled multiplex PCR before high-throughput sequencing. Under the source paper's analysis protocol: To quantify the absolute abundance of each unique TCRbeta CDR3 region, the sequences were collapsed and filtered. Clonality was defined as 1 minus Pielou's evenness and was calculated using productive rearrangements only. Clones with significantly greater frequencies in on-treatment versus baseline samples were identified using a previously published method. Imported from immuneACCESS, the table was reduced by TCRdb to in-frame sequences with V and J called. These copies leave out some clones; in studies compared against another copy, an unresolved V gene accounts for under half, and the cause of the remainder is not known. That table supplies the V and J calls and clone size; D and trimming were determined from the DNA. The sample data list 19,000 or so clones, and about 70% of these were observed just once. The ten biggest clones cover around 24% of the sample.

CDR3 length: 16 amino acids, cysteine to phenylalanine. Of the read, only the CDR3 DNA is kept; its 48 bases are in frame from base 1. The germline V gene (reference sequence) yields SGHNT for CDR1 and YYREEE for CDR2. The sample's treatment or condition label is to be understood as: randomized to nivolumab then ipilimumab (arm A) or the reverse (arm B). No trial patient had received prior DNA-damaging chemotherapy. Live CD3+CD8+ cells negative for CD19 and CD56 were sorted from thawed PBMCs on a FACS Aria II flow cytometer. The samples were obtained from melanoma patients enrolled in CheckMate 064, an open-label, randomized phase II trial testing sequential checkpoint blockade. Peripheral blood mononuclear cells were collected by leukapheresis, purified with Ficoll-Paque, and frozen in human serum with 10% DMSO. Immediately after sorting, the purity of sorted blood CD3+CD8+ cells was verified to be >95%, after which DNA was extracted.

The material sequenced was CD8+ T cells sorted from blood (inferred from file names), taken from a patient given nivolumab and ipilimumab in sequence. The TCR sequence derives from a human donor with melanoma. Rearrangement joined TRBV5-4 to TRBJ2-3; the D gene is perhaps TRBD2, on 5 matching bases. The CDR3 reads as follows: CASSQDRRGAADTQYF. The nucleotides are TGCGCCAGCAGCCAAGATCGTCGGGGTGCGGCAGATACGCAGTATTTT. Reference TRBV5-4 and TRBJ2-3 genes cover what lies past the CDR3, so the full variable domain is ETGVTQSPTHLIKTRGQQVTLRCSSQSGHNTVSWYQQALGQGPQFIFQYYREEENGRGNFPPRFSGLQFPNYSSELNVNALELDDSALYLCASSQDRRGAADTQYFGPGTRLTVL.